These T cell receptor beta chains were read from a single sample in a study of T cell responses to AZD1222 COVID-19 vaccine. The method was immunoSEQ multiplex PCR; TCRdb's version includes in-frame clones alone and lacks a portion of them. The table records 200,000 or so clones, about nine tenths of them present only once. Sequenced material: peripheral blood, taken on day 0 of MenACWY control vaccination. The receptors shown here come from an adult in good health. The CDR3 runs from the conserved cysteine through the conserved F or W. A D gene is named only where the DNA matches it firmly. Expanded clones are given a class, and other clones once, few, many or no size at all.

cdr3_length: 15; v_call: TRBV28; j_call: TRBJ2-7; clone_size: once; d_call: TRBD1; cdr3_nt: TGTGCCAGCAGTCTCGGGACAGGGCCGTCCTACGAGCAGTACTTC; cdr3_aa: CASSLGTGPSYEQYF
cdr3_length: 13; v_call: TRBV3-1/TRBV3-2; j_call: TRBJ1-1; clone_size: NA; d_call: NA; cdr3_nt: TGTGCCAGCAGCCGGTTAAAAACGACTGAAGCTTTCTTT; cdr3_aa: CASSRLKTTEAFF
cdr3_length: 15; v_call: TRBV7-9; j_call: TRBJ1-4; clone_size: NA; d_call: NA; cdr3_nt: TGTGCCAGCAGCTTGCAGGACATCGTCGGGGAAAAACTGTTTTTT; cdr3_aa: CASSLQDIVGEKLFF
cdr3_length: 16; v_call: TRBV28; j_call: TRBJ1-4; clone_size: once; d_call: TRBD1; cdr3_nt: TGTGCCAGCAGCTCTACTCTGGGGACAGCGGTCGGGGGACTGTTTTTT; cdr3_aa: CASSSTLGTAVGGLFF
cdr3_length: 15; v_call: TRBV28; j_call: TRBJ1-3; clone_size: NA; d_call: NA; cdr3_nt: TGTGCCAGCAGTTTGGCTGGGACCTCTGGAAACACCATATATTTT; cdr3_aa: CASSLAGTSGNTIYF
cdr3_length: 14; v_call: TRBV4-3; j_call: TRBJ2-2; clone_size: NA; d_call: TRBD2; cdr3_nt: TGCGCCAGCAGCCAAGAACCTAGCGGAGGGGAGCTGTTTTTT; cdr3_aa: CASSQEPSGGELFF
cdr3_length: 15; v_call: TRBV15; j_call: TRBJ1-4; clone_size: NA; d_call: TRBD1; cdr3_nt: TGTGCCACCAGCAGAGATCATGGGACAGGAGAAAAACTGTTTTTT; cdr3_aa: CATSRDHGTGEKLFF
cdr3_length: 14; v_call: TRBV18; j_call: TRBJ2-2; clone_size: NA; d_call: NA; cdr3_nt: TGTGCCAGCTCACCATCTGAGGGCAGCGGGGAGCTGTTTTTT; cdr3_aa: CASSPSEGSGELFF
cdr3_length: 19; v_call: TRBV7-3; j_call: TRBJ2-1; clone_size: NA; d_call: TRBD2; cdr3_nt: TGTGCCAGCACCCCGGGACTAGCGGGAGGGCCGAGCTCCTACAATGAGCAGTTCTTC; cdr3_aa: CASTPGLAGGPSSYNEQFF
cdr3_length: 12; v_call: TRBV6-1; j_call: TRBJ2-3; clone_size: NA; d_call: NA; cdr3_nt: TGTGCCAGCAGTGAACGGGGGACTACGCAGTATTTT; cdr3_aa: CASSERGTTQYF
cdr3_length: 14; v_call: TRBV19; j_call: TRBJ1-5; clone_size: once; d_call: NA; cdr3_nt: TGTGCCAGTAAAAGGGGCAGTCCCAATCAGCCCCAGCATTTT; cdr3_aa: CASKRGSPNQPQHF
cdr3_length: 15; v_call: TRBV7-2; j_call: TRBJ1-1; clone_size: NA; d_call: TRBD1; cdr3_nt: TGTGCCAGCAGCCTAAGGCAGGGGGTCAGCACTGAAGCTTTCTTT; cdr3_aa: CASSLRQGVSTEAFF
cdr3_length: 12; v_call: TRBV27; j_call: TRBJ1-2; clone_size: once; d_call: NA; cdr3_nt: TGTGCCAGCACCGGACCGGGGAGAGGCTACACCTTC; cdr3_aa: CASTGPGRGYTF
cdr3_length: 14; v_call: TRBV6-5; j_call: TRBJ2-3; clone_size: NA; d_call: NA; cdr3_nt: TGTGCCAGCGGTCTTGGTGGAGGGTCAGATACGCAGTATTTT; cdr3_aa: CASGLGGGSDTQYF
cdr3_length: 13; v_call: TRBV6-6; j_call: TRBJ2-2; clone_size: NA; d_call: NA; cdr3_nt: TGTGCCAGCAGAATGTTTACGACCGGGGAGCTGTTTTTT; cdr3_aa: CASRMFTTGELFF
cdr3_length: 13; v_call: TRBV12-3/TRBV12-4; j_call: TRBJ2-7; clone_size: NA; d_call: NA; cdr3_nt: TGTGCCAGCAGAGACACGCCGCTTACTCCTGTATACTTC; cdr3_aa: CASRDTPLTPVYF
cdr3_length: 16; v_call: TRBV7-9; j_call: TRBJ2-1; clone_size: NA; d_call: TRBD2; cdr3_nt: TGTGCCAGCAGCTTTTTGGCGGGAGGCGGGCACAATGAGCAGTTCTTC; cdr3_aa: CASSFLAGGGHNEQFF
cdr3_length: 17; v_call: TRBV9; j_call: TRBJ2-3; clone_size: NA; d_call: NA; cdr3_nt: TGTGCCAGCAGCGTAGGGTTGTCTGTCGGGACGACAGATACGCAGTATTTT; cdr3_aa: CASSVGLSVGTTDTQYF
cdr3_length: 13; v_call: TRBV6-5; j_call: TRBJ1-5; clone_size: NA; d_call: NA; cdr3_nt: TGTGCCAGCAGCTTGGGACGGAATCAGCCCCAGCATTTT; cdr3_aa: CASSLGRNQPQHF
cdr3_length: 15; v_call: TRBV7-9; j_call: TRBJ2-1; clone_size: NA; d_call: TRBD1; cdr3_nt: TGTGCCAGCAGCCAACGGGACAGGGGGCTGTATGAGCAGTTCTTC; cdr3_aa: CASSQRDRGLYEQFF
cdr3_length: 13; v_call: TRBV28; j_call: TRBJ1-4; clone_size: NA; d_call: NA; cdr3_nt: TGTGCCAGCAGTTCCCCCTTATCTGAAAAACTGTTTTTT; cdr3_aa: CASSSPLSEKLFF
cdr3_length: 12; v_call: TRBV7-2; j_call: TRBJ2-5; clone_size: NA; d_call: NA; cdr3_nt: TGTGCCAGCAGCTTCCCTTGGGAGACCCAGTACTTC; cdr3_aa: CASSFPWETQYF
cdr3_length: 15; v_call: TRBV28; j_call: TRBJ1-6; clone_size: NA; d_call: TRBD1; cdr3_nt: TGTGCCAGCATTTCACAGGGGTCCTATAATTCACCCCTCCACTTT; cdr3_aa: CASISQGSYNSPLHF
cdr3_length: 17; v_call: TRBV9; j_call: TRBJ1-4; clone_size: once; d_call: TRBD1; cdr3_nt: TGTGCCAGCAGCGTAGCCCCTCTCGGGACAGGGGATGAAAAACTGTTTTTT; cdr3_aa: CASSVAPLGTGDEKLFF
cdr3_length: 15; v_call: TRBV30; j_call: TRBJ1-1; clone_size: NA; d_call: TRBD1; cdr3_nt: TGTGCCTGGAGTGGGACAGGGGGACGACTTGCTGAAGCTTTCTTT; cdr3_aa: CAWSGTGGRLAEAFF
cdr3_length: 15; v_call: TRBV7-3; j_call: TRBJ1-1; clone_size: NA; d_call: TRBD1; cdr3_nt: TGTGCCAGCAGCATAGGACAGGGAGGGGGCACTGAAGCTTTCTTT; cdr3_aa: CASSIGQGGGTEAFF
cdr3_length: 16; v_call: TRBV7-8; j_call: TRBJ2-3; clone_size: NA; d_call: TRBD2; cdr3_nt: TGTGCCAGCAGCTTAAGCCTAGCGGGAGGGACTCATACGCAGTATTTT; cdr3_aa: CASSLSLAGGTHTQYF
cdr3_length: 18; v_call: TRBV19; j_call: TRBJ1-5; clone_size: NA; d_call: NA; cdr3_nt: TGTGCCAGTAGCCTAGGGACCTCGTCGATTAATAGCAATCAGCCCCAGCATTTT; cdr3_aa: CASSLGTSSINSNQPQHF
cdr3_length: 14; v_call: TRBV7-2; j_call: TRBJ1-6; clone_size: NA; d_call: NA; cdr3_nt: TGTGCCAGCAGCGGACGGGACACATATTCACCCCTCCACTTT; cdr3_aa: CASSGRDTYSPLHF
cdr3_length: 17; v_call: TRBV4-1; j_call: TRBJ2-2; clone_size: once; d_call: TRBD1; cdr3_nt: TGCGCCAGCAGCCACCCCCGGACAGGGGGCTGGACCGGGGAGCTGTTTTTT; cdr3_aa: CASSHPRTGGWTGELFF
cdr3_length: 14; v_call: TRBV5-4; j_call: TRBJ1-1; clone_size: NA; d_call: NA; cdr3_nt: TGTGCCAGCAGACATACGGACAGATACACTGAAGCTTTCTTT; cdr3_aa: CASRHTDRYTEAFF
cdr3_length: 15; v_call: TRBV6-2/TRBV6-3; j_call: TRBJ2-3; clone_size: NA; d_call: NA; cdr3_nt: TGTGCCAGCAGTTTTACAGGGAGTTTCGCAGATACGCAGTATTTT; cdr3_aa: CASSFTGSFADTQYF
cdr3_length: 15; v_call: TRBV27; j_call: TRBJ2-2; clone_size: NA; d_call: TRBD2; cdr3_nt: TGTGCCAGCAGTCCTCCCCTTAGCGGGCCCGGGGAGCTGTTTTTT; cdr3_aa: CASSPPLSGPGELFF
cdr3_length: 13; v_call: TRBV27; j_call: TRBJ1-3; clone_size: NA; d_call: NA; cdr3_nt: TGTGCCAGCAGTTTCCGCTCTGGAAACACCATATATTTT; cdr3_aa: CASSFRSGNTIYF
cdr3_length: 15; v_call: TRBV5-1; j_call: TRBJ1-5; clone_size: NA; d_call: NA; cdr3_nt: TGCGCCAGCAGCTTGGATGGACAAAACAATCAGCCCCAGCATTTT; cdr3_aa: CASSLDGQNNQPQHF
cdr3_length: 13; v_call: TRBV12-5; j_call: TRBJ1-1; clone_size: NA; d_call: NA; cdr3_nt: TGTGCTAGTGGTTTGAGGGAGAACACTGAAGCTTTCTTT; cdr3_aa: CASGLRENTEAFF
cdr3_length: 14; v_call: TRBV30; j_call: TRBJ2-7; clone_size: NA; d_call: NA; cdr3_nt: TGTGCCTGGAGTAGACCGATCTCCTCCTACGAGCAGTACTTC; cdr3_aa: CAWSRPISSYEQYF
cdr3_length: 12; v_call: TRBV28; j_call: TRBJ1-1; clone_size: NA; d_call: NA; cdr3_nt: TGTGCCAGCGGTACAGTGAACACTGAAGCTTTCTTT; cdr3_aa: CASGTVNTEAFF
cdr3_length: 15; v_call: TRBV7-9; j_call: TRBJ1-3; clone_size: NA; d_call: TRBD1; cdr3_nt: TGTGCCAGCAGCTACGGGACAGCCTCTGGAAACACCATATATTTT; cdr3_aa: CASSYGTASGNTIYF
cdr3_length: 14; v_call: TRBV7-8; j_call: TRBJ1-2; clone_size: few; d_call: NA; cdr3_nt: TGTGCCAGCAGCTTAGACAGGGCCGAGTATGGCTACACCTTC; cdr3_aa: CASSLDRAEYGYTF
cdr3_length: 16; v_call: TRBV3-1/TRBV3-2; j_call: TRBJ2-4; clone_size: NA; d_call: TRBD1; cdr3_nt: TGTGCCAGCAGCCAAGTGTTACAGGGGACGAGGAACATTCAGTACTTC; cdr3_aa: CASSQVLQGTRNIQYF
cdr3_length: 14; v_call: TRBV27; j_call: TRBJ1-4; clone_size: NA; d_call: NA; cdr3_nt: TGTGCCAGCAGCCCCGGACAGATGGGAGAAAAACTGTTTTTT; cdr3_aa: CASSPGQMGEKLFF
cdr3_length: 15; v_call: TRBV5-1; j_call: TRBJ2-7; clone_size: few; d_call: NA; cdr3_nt: TGCGCCAGCAGCTTGGGAGCTCCCCAAACCTACGAGCAGTACTTC; cdr3_aa: CASSLGAPQTYEQYF
cdr3_length: 14; v_call: TRBV16; j_call: TRBJ2-7; clone_size: NA; d_call: NA; cdr3_nt: TGTGCCAGCAGCCAAAGAGGGGGGAAATACGAGCAGTACTTC; cdr3_aa: CASSQRGGKYEQYF
cdr3_length: 14; v_call: TRBV5-1; j_call: TRBJ2-3; clone_size: NA; d_call: NA; cdr3_nt: TGCGCCAGCAGCTTAATCGCAGACACAGATACGCAGTATTTT; cdr3_aa: CASSLIADTDTQYF
cdr3_length: 13; v_call: TRBV30; j_call: TRBJ2-1; clone_size: NA; d_call: TRBD1; cdr3_nt: TGTGCCTGGGATAGGGACAGGGACGGCGAGCAGTTCTTC; cdr3_aa: CAWDRDRDGEQFF
cdr3_length: 13; v_call: TRBV30; j_call: TRBJ2-5; clone_size: NA; d_call: NA; cdr3_nt: TGTGCCTGGAGCTATGGCGGACAAGAGACCCAGTACTTC; cdr3_aa: CAWSYGGQETQYF
cdr3_length: 16; v_call: TRBV3-1/TRBV3-2; j_call: TRBJ1-2; clone_size: NA; d_call: TRBD1; cdr3_nt: TGTGCCAGCAGCCAAGATAGGACAGGGGGCGGCTATGGCTACACCTTC; cdr3_aa: CASSQDRTGGGYGYTF
cdr3_length: 15; v_call: TRBV2; j_call: TRBJ2-1; clone_size: NA; d_call: NA; cdr3_nt: TGTGCCAGCAGTCTCGGGACCCAGACTTTGAATGAGCAGTTCTTC; cdr3_aa: CASSLGTQTLNEQFF
cdr3_length: 16; v_call: TRBV11-1; j_call: TRBJ1-3; clone_size: NA; d_call: NA; cdr3_nt: TGTGCCAGCAGCCAACCGGGGGAGCCTTCTGGAAACACCATATATTTT; cdr3_aa: CASSQPGEPSGNTIYF
cdr3_length: 13; v_call: TRBV7-9; j_call: TRBJ1-2; clone_size: NA; d_call: TRBD1; cdr3_nt: TGTGCCAGCAGCGTCGACAGGGGGGCTGGCTACACCTTC; cdr3_aa: CASSVDRGAGYTF
cdr3_length: 14; v_call: TRBV10-3; j_call: TRBJ2-1; clone_size: NA; d_call: NA; cdr3_nt: TGTGCCATCAGTGAATCTTGGGAGAACAATGAGCAGTTCTTC; cdr3_aa: CAISESWENNEQFF